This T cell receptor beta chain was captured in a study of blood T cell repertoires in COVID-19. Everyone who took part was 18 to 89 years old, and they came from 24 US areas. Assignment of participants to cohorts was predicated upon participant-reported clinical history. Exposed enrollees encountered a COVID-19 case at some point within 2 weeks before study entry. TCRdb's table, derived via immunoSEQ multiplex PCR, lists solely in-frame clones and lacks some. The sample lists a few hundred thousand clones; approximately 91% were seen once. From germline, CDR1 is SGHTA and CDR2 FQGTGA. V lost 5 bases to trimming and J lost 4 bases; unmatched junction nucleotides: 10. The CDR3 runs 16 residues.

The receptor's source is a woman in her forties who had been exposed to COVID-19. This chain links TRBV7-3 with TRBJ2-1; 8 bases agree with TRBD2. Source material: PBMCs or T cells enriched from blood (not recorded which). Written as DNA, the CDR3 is TGTGCCAGCAGCCCTCTAAGCGGGAGAGGGTACAATGAGCAGTTCTTC. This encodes CASSPLSGRGYNEQFF.